These 30 T cell receptor beta chains came from one sample sequenced in a study of Ad26.COV2.S vaccination and SARS-CoV-2 variants. The method was immunoSEQ multiplex PCR; TCRdb's version includes in-frame clones alone and lacks a portion of them. The sample comprises about 320,000 clones, about 82% of which are singletons, and under 2.5% rests with the top ten. The treatment: some 19 received Ad26.COV2.S at low or high dose, single or two shots; about 5 received placebo; per-sample allocation not given. Sampling was done on day 63 after the first vaccine or placebo injection. Sequenced material: peripheral blood, taken in a trial of Ad26.COV2.S vaccine versus placebo. The source is a person between 18 and 65 years old who received the Ad26.COV2.S COVID-19 vaccine or a placebo.

There are a few counts of this clone. V gene TRBV5-4 combines with J gene TRBJ1-2; 7 nucleotides agree with TRBD1. The CDR3 is 14 amino acids. Germline lookup yields CDR1 SGHNT and CDR2 YYREEE (reference sequence). V trimming: 4 bases; J trimming: 4 bases; junction bases outside the gene matches: 7. In nucleotides, the CDR3 is TGTGCCAGCAGCCTTACCGGGACAGTCTATGGCTACACCTTC. This sequence encodes CASSLTGTVYGYTF.

V usage is TRBV12-5 and J usage is TRBJ2-2, with 9 bases that match TRBD1. This CDR3 region has 17 residues. J lost 0 bases, V lost 2 bases, and 4 bases had no gene match. From germline, CDR1 is LGHNT and CDR2 FRNRAP. CDR3 nucleotides: TGTGCTAGTGGTTTGAGGGGGACAGGGTCGAACACCGGGGAGCTGTTTTTT. Encoded protein: CASGLRGTGSNTGELFF.

The rearrangement links TRBV7-9 to TRBJ2-3, with D possibly being TRBD2 (7 bases). The CDR3 has 16 amino acids. The V end was cut by 5 bases, the J end by 0 bases, with 15 bases between. Looked up from germline, CDR1 is SEHNR and CDR2 is FQNEAQ (reference sequence). Here the CDR3 reads CASSPRGAFSTDTQYF. DNA of the CDR3: TGTGCCAGCAGCCCACGGGGGGCCTTCAGCACAGATACGCAGTATTTT.

V is TRBV7-8 and J is TRBJ1-4, with D unresolved. Trimming stripped 5 bases from V and 0 bases from J, with 7 bases between. CDR3 length: 14 residues. Germline V gives CDR1 SGHVS, CDR2 FQNEAQ. In nucleotides, the CDR3 is TGTGCCAGCAGCGACTCTTCAACTAATGAAAAACTGTTTTTT. The encoded protein is CASSDSSTNEKLFF.

The chain is built from TRBV28 and TRBJ1-4, with a weak D call TRBD1 (5 bases). Trimming pared 8 bases from V and 7 bases from J, leaving 23 bases between. The V gene's germline CDR1 is MDHEN and CDR2 SYDVKM. This CDR3 has 16 residues. CDR3 nucleotide sequence: TGTGCCAGCTCCAGAACCGGACACACCAAGGGTGAAAAACTGTTTTTT. It specifies CASSRTGHTKGEKLFF.

The chain uses TRBV19 and TRBJ1-3, with no clear D. Between the trimmed V and J ends, which lost 5 bases and 4 bases, there was a span of 9 bases. The CDR3 runs to 13 residues. Germline loops: CDR1 LNHDA, CDR2 SQIVND (reference sequence). The CDR3 is CASSAGRGNTIYF. For the CDR3, the DNA is TGTGCCAGTAGTGCCGGGCGCGGAAACACCATATATTTT.

The rearrangement uses TRBV7-2 and TRBJ2-3, with a weak D call TRBD1 (7 bases). Trimming cost V 2 bases and J 4 bases, with 13 bases left between them. CDR1 SGHTA and CDR2 FQGNSA come from the germline V gene. The CDR3 spans 15 residues. In DNA form, the CDR3 reads TGTGCCAGCAGCTTATTGGGCAGGGGGGCAGATACGCAGTATTTT. Its protein product is CASSLLGRGADTQYF. Full variable domain (remainder filled in from reference TRBV7-2 and TRBJ2-3): GAGVSQSPSNKVTEKGKDVELRCDPISGHTALYWYRQSLGQGLEFLIYFQGNSAPDKSGLPSDRFSAERTGGSVSTLTIQRTQQEDSAVYLCASSLLGRGADTQYFGPGTRLTVL.

V is TRBV27 and J is TRBJ2-7, with 8 bases fitting TRBD1. The germline V gene encodes CDR1 MNHEY and CDR2 SMNVEV (reference sequence). The trim removed 6 bases at V and 2 bases at J, leaving 12 bases unmatched. This CDR3 contains 16 residues. In nucleotides, the CDR3 is TGTGCCAGCAGCCGTACAGGGGGAGCGCAAACCTACGAGCAGTACTTC. This encodes CASSRTGGAQTYEQYF.

The chain joins TRBV7-3 to TRBJ2-3; the match to TRBD2 covers 7 bases. The length of the CDR3 is 15 residues. The V gene end was trimmed by 5 bases and the J gene end by 3 bases; junction bases not matched to a gene: 8. The germline V gene encodes CDR1 SGHTA and CDR2 FQGTGA. CDR3 sequence (DNA): TGTGCCAGCAGCCGAGCGGGGTCGGGGACAGATACGCAGTATTTT. Its translation: CASSRAGSGTDTQYF.

The V call is TRBV9, the J call TRBJ2-7, with TRBD1 matching 7 bases. The CDR3 length is 14 residues. CDR1 SGDLS and CDR2 YYNGEE come from the germline V gene. Trimming took 7 bases from V and 6 from J; bases not matched to a gene: 13. The DNA of the CDR3 is TGTGCCAGCGCTCGAGGGGGCAATGGGCTCGAGCAGTACTTC. This gives the protein CASARGGNGLEQYF.

The V and J genes are TRBV4-1 and TRBJ2-3; 8 nucleotides agree with TRBD2. Trimming at V came to 2 bases and at J to 4 bases, leaving 8 bases not matched to a gene. Germline CDR1 and CDR2: MGHRA and YSYEKL. This CDR3 is built from 16 residues. For the CDR3, the DNA is TGCGCCAGCAGCCAATCTTACCCGCGGGGGGCAGATACGCAGTATTTT. It encodes CASSQSYPRGADTQYF.

This chain connects TRBV5-1 to TRBJ2-1; 8 nucleotides align to TRBD1. The V and J ends lost 5 bases and 8 bases, in that order; junction bases with no gene match: 9. Germline lookup yields CDR1 SGHRS and CDR2 YFSETQ. The CDR3 runs 14 residues. CDR3 amino acids: CASRWTGTGDEQFF. The CDR3 DNA is TGCGCCAGCAGGTGGACAGGGACCGGGGATGAGCAGTTCTTC.

This chain links TRBV7-3 with TRBJ2-5; 7 nucleotides align to TRBD1. The CDR3 is 15 residues long. The germline gives CDR1 SGHTA, CDR2 FQGTGA. V dropped 5 bases and J dropped 1; count of bases not matched to a gene: 7. CDR3 nucleotides: TGTGCCAGCAGCCGGAGAGGGGGCCCCCAAGAGACCCAGTACTTC. Encoded protein: CASSRRGGPQETQYF.

V and J are TRBV24-1 and TRBJ1-2; D is unclear. The germline V gene encodes CDR1 KGHDR and CDR2 SFDVKD. The CDR3 length is 13 residues. V was pared by 0 bases and J by 1 base, with 2 bases between. The CDR3 loop is CATSDLNNYGYTF. The CDR3 DNA follows: TGTGCCACCAGTGATTTGAATAACTATGGCTACACCTTC.

The chain joins TRBV27 to TRBJ2-1; TRBD2 agrees at 11 bases. The CDR3 is 16 amino acids. In germline, CDR1 is MNHEY, CDR2 SMNVEV (reference sequence). Unmatched junction bases numbered 7, after V lost 3 bases and J lost 6 bases. This CDR3 is CASSLLAGGLGNEQFF. DNA of the CDR3: TGTGCCAGCAGTTTGTTAGCGGGGGGGCTGGGCAATGAGCAGTTCTTC.

This chain links TRBV14 with TRBJ2-7, with 7 positions matching TRBD1. The CDR3 totals 15 residues. Per the germline V gene, CDR1 is SGHDN and CDR2 is FVKESK. J lost 5 bases, V lost 4 bases, and 11 bases had no gene match. CDR3 amino acids: CASSPLGQVFNEQYF. The CDR3 nucleotides read TGTGCCAGCAGCCCCCTCGGACAGGTTTTCAACGAGCAGTACTTC.

Comments on this clone: Other DNA sequences from this sample encode an identical CDR3 as well. This chain links TRBV5-5 with TRBJ1-1, with D maybe TRBD1 (6 bases). Deletions cut 0 bases from V and 1 base from J, with 7 bases between. Germline V gene lookup returns CDR1 SGHKS and CDR2 YYEKEE (reference sequence). The CDR3 runs 14 residues. This chain's CDR3 is CASSLGTANTEAFF. The CDR3 DNA follows: TGTGCCAGCAGCTTGGGGACAGCGAACACTGAAGCTTTCTTT.

The rearrangement links TRBV6-5 to TRBJ1-2, with D possibly TRBD1 on 5 matching bases. The V end was cut by 6 bases, the J end by 3 bases, with 11 bases between. Germline V CDR1 and CDR2: MNHEY, SVGAGI. There are 13 residues in the CDR3. The DNA of the CDR3 is TGTGCCAGCAGACACGGGACGGACTATGGCTACACCTTC. Its protein is CASRHGTDYGYTF.

Of note for this clone: The sample carries other DNA sequences with the same CDR3. The chain recombines TRBV6-5 with TRBJ2-7; D unclear. This CDR3 has 13 amino acids. Germline CDR1 MNHEY, CDR2 SVGAGI. Deletions cut 0 bases from V and 0 bases from J, with 3 bases between. In nucleotides, the CDR3 is TGTGCCAGCAGTTACTCGGACTCCTACGAGCAGTACTTC. Protein product: CASSYSDSYEQYF.

The gene calls are TRBV5-1 and TRBJ1-1; D call uncertain. The CDR3 is 12 amino acids. Germline values: CDR1 SGHRS, CDR2 YFSETQ. Trimming took off 5 bases at V and 7 bases at J, with 12 bases between the two ends. CDR3 nucleotides: TGCGCCAGCAGGCGGACTGGGGATGAAGCTTTCTTT. The encoded protein is CASRRTGDEAFF. The full variable domain, rest sourced from reference TRBV5-1 and TRBJ1-1, is KAGVTQTPRYLIKTRGQQVTLSCSPISGHRSVSWYQQTPGQGLQFLFEYFSETQRNKGNFPGRFSGRQFSNSRSEMNVSTLELGDSALYLCASRRTGDEAFFGQGTRLTVV.

The chain recombines TRBV6-6 with TRBJ2-2, with D uncertain. The V end was cut by 5 bases, the J end by 6 bases, with 19 bases between. The CDR3 is 16 amino acids. Germline CDR1 and CDR2: MNHNY and SVGAGI (reference sequence). CDR3 nucleotides: TGTGCCAGCAGTCGAAAAACCGTAGTCCCGCCCGGGGAGCTGTTTTTT. As protein: CASSRKTVVPPGELFF.

This sequence joins TRBV11-3 and TRBJ1-2; TRBD1 might be the D (6 bases). CDR3 size: 15 residues. V was trimmed by 5 bases and J by 3 bases, leaving 16 bases between them. CDR1 SGHNT and CDR2 YENEEA come from the germline V gene. CDR3 nucleotide sequence: TGTGCCAGCAGCCTAGGCGGACAGCAAGACTATGGCTACACCTTC. This codes for CASSLGGQQDYGYTF.

The chain joins TRBV27 to TRBJ1-4, with 8 bases matching TRBD1. Germline V gives CDR1 MNHEY, CDR2 SMNVEV (reference sequence). Unmatched junction bases numbered 6, after V lost 1 base and J lost 8 bases. This CDR3 has 15 amino acids. CDR3: CASSLWAGGEEKLFF. The CDR3 DNA reads as TGTGCCAGCAGTTTATGGGCAGGGGGCGAAGAAAAACTGTTTTTT.

This clone appeared once. Other DNA sequences in this specimen translate into the identical CDR3. This chain joins TRBV5-1 and TRBJ2-3; D is unresolved. The V gene lost 0 bases and the J gene lost 4 bases, with 9 bases spanning the gap. Per the germline V gene, CDR1 is SGHRS and CDR2 is YFSETQ. CDR3 length: 14 amino acids. CDR3 loop: CASSLGTGADTQYF. The CDR3 coding sequence is TGCGCCAGCAGCTTGGGGACGGGTGCAGATACGCAGTATTTT.

The chain joins TRBV28 to TRBJ2-1; D not resolved. Looked up from germline, CDR1 is MDHEN and CDR2 is SYDVKM. Trimming took off 1 base at V and 6 bases at J, with 13 bases between the two ends. CDR3 size: 15 residues. As DNA, the CDR3 is TGTGCCAGCAGTTTATTTTCCCCCCCCAGCAATGAGCAGTTCTTC. Encoded protein: CASSLFSPPSNEQFF.

The genes are TRBV5-1 and TRBJ2-3; perhaps TRBD2 as D (6 bases). Germline V gene sequence: CDR1 SGHRS, CDR2 YFSETQ. The ends were cut back, 4 bases at V and 0 bases at J, with 18 bases in the middle. The CDR3 contains 17 residues. The CDR3 DNA reads as TGCGCCAGCAGCGTGGCCCCCGGGGGACCTAGCACAGATACGCAGTATTTT. Its protein product is CASSVAPGGPSTDTQYF.

The V gene is TRBV7-3, the J gene TRBJ1-6; unclear D gene. CDR1 and CDR2 from the germline V gene are SGHTA and FQGTGA. The CDR3 is made up of 16 amino acids. Trimming stripped 2 bases from V and 0 bases from J, with 8 bases between. The CDR3 nucleotides are TGTGCCAGCAGCTTATTGGGAAGCTCCTATAATTCACCCCTCCACTTT. Translated: CASSLLGSSYNSPLHF.

The J gene is TRBJ1-1, the V gene TRBV7-9; possible D gene TRBD1, 5 bases. The germline gives CDR1 SEHNR, CDR2 FQNEAQ (reference sequence). The CDR3 runs 15 residues. V was shortened by 6 bases and J by 2 bases, with 16 bases between the two germline ends. The CDR3 region is CASRNRKGGNTEAFF. In DNA, the CDR3 is TGTGCCAGCAGAAACAGGAAGGGAGGCAACACTGAAGCTTTCTTT.

The rearrangement links TRBV4-1 to TRBJ1-2; TRBD1 matches at 8 bases. Germline V gives CDR1 MGHRA, CDR2 YSYEKL. V dropped 4 bases and J dropped 2; count of bases not matched to a gene: 9. This CDR3 has 16 amino acids. CDR3 coding DNA: TGCGCCAGCAGCCGCCAGGCAGGGGGCCGGAACTATGGCTACACCTTC. This gives the protein CASSRQAGGRNYGYTF.

The chain couples TRBV2 to TRBJ2-1, with 7 bases aligning to TRBD1. With V trimmed by 1 base and J by 9 bases, 6 bases remained unmatched. The V gene's germline CDR1 is SNHLY and CDR2 FYNNEI. The CDR3 length is 14 residues. In nucleotides, the CDR3 is TGTGCCAGCAGTGAAGGGCAGGGGGTCGGTGAGCAGTTCTTC. Its protein product is CASSEGQGVGEQFF.